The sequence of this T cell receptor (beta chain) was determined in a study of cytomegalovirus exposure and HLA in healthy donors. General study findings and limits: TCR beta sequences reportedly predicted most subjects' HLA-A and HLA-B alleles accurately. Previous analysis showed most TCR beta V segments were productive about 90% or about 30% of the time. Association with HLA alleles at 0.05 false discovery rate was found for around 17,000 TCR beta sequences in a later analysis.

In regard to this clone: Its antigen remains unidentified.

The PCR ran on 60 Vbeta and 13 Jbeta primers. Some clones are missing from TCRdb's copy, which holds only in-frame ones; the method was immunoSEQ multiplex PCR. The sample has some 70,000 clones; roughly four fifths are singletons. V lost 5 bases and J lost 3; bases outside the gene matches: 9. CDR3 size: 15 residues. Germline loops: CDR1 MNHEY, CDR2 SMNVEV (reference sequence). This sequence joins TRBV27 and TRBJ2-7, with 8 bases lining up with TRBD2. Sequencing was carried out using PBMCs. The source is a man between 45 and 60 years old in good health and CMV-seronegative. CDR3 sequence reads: CASSVLGTRSYEQYF. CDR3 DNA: TGTGCCAGCAGTGTACTCGGGACTAGAAGCTACGAGCAGTACTTC.